The following is a T cell receptor (beta chain) sequence with its context. Its antigen is not identified. Naive-designated CD8 cells lacked CD45RO, were positively enriched for CCR7, and omitted terminally differentiated effector memory CD45RA+ cells. This specimen comes from a study of shared clonotypes between healthy human individuals. Study-level results: Large sequencing depth failed to make sorted-subset sequencing complete, rarefaction showed. Limitation of the genetic and exposure-history diversity represented came from the few donors.

The genomic DNA of each subset was split evenly across several immunoSEQ plates. Using immunoSEQ multiplex PCR, the repertoire was profiled, and TCRdb retains in-frame clones only, with some absent. The table has about 2.2 million clones, 90% to 95% seen once. Germline loops: CDR1 SGHRS, CDR2 YFSETQ. The V end was cut by 4 bases, the J end by 0 bases, with 13 bases between. CDR3 length: 15 residues. The sequenced sample consisted of naive CD8+ T cells from PBMCs. V usage is TRBV5-1 and J usage is TRBJ1-1; possibly TRBD1 for D (5 bases). The clonotype comes from a man between 18 and 29 years old in good health. Some clones in this sample may be carry-over from other donors' samples. The CDR3 region has the DNA TGCGCCAGCAGCGGCGGGGCCTTCCTGAACACTGAAGCTTTCTTT. As protein: CASSGGAFLNTEAFF.